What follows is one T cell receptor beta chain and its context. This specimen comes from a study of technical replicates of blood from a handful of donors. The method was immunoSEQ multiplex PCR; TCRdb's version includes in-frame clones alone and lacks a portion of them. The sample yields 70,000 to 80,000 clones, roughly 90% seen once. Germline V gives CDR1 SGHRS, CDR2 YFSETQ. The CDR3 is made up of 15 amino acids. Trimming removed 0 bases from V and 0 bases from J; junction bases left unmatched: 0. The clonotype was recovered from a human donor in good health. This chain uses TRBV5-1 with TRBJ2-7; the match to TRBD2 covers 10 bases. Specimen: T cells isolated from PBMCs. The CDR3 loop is CASSLGLAGSYEQYF. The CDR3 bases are TGCGCCAGCAGCTTGGGACTAGCGGGCTCCTACGAGCAGTACTTC.